The source of this T cell receptor (beta chain) is a study of cytomegalovirus exposure and HLA in healthy donors. For this clone: As yet, its antigen is unknown.

Study conclusions and caveats: Cytomegalovirus association was listed for 164 TCR beta chains.

Sequenced by immunoSEQ multiplex PCR; TCRdb stores in-frame clones only, minus some. This sample yields 80,000 to 95,000 clones, of which approximately 95% are seen a single time; 1.1% belongs to the top ten. Deletions cut 7 bases from V and 6 bases from J, with 12 bases between. The CDR3 length is 12 residues. From germline, CDR1 is MNHNS and CDR2 SASEGT. The V and J genes are TRBV6-1 and TRBJ1-1, with a weak D call TRBD1 (6 bases). The sequence came from a woman aged 25 to 39 in good health and CMV-seropositive. The sequencing input was PBMCs. CDR3 coding DNA: TGTGCCAGCATTGCGGCAGGGGCTGAAGCTTTCTTT. This translates into CASIAAGAEAFF.